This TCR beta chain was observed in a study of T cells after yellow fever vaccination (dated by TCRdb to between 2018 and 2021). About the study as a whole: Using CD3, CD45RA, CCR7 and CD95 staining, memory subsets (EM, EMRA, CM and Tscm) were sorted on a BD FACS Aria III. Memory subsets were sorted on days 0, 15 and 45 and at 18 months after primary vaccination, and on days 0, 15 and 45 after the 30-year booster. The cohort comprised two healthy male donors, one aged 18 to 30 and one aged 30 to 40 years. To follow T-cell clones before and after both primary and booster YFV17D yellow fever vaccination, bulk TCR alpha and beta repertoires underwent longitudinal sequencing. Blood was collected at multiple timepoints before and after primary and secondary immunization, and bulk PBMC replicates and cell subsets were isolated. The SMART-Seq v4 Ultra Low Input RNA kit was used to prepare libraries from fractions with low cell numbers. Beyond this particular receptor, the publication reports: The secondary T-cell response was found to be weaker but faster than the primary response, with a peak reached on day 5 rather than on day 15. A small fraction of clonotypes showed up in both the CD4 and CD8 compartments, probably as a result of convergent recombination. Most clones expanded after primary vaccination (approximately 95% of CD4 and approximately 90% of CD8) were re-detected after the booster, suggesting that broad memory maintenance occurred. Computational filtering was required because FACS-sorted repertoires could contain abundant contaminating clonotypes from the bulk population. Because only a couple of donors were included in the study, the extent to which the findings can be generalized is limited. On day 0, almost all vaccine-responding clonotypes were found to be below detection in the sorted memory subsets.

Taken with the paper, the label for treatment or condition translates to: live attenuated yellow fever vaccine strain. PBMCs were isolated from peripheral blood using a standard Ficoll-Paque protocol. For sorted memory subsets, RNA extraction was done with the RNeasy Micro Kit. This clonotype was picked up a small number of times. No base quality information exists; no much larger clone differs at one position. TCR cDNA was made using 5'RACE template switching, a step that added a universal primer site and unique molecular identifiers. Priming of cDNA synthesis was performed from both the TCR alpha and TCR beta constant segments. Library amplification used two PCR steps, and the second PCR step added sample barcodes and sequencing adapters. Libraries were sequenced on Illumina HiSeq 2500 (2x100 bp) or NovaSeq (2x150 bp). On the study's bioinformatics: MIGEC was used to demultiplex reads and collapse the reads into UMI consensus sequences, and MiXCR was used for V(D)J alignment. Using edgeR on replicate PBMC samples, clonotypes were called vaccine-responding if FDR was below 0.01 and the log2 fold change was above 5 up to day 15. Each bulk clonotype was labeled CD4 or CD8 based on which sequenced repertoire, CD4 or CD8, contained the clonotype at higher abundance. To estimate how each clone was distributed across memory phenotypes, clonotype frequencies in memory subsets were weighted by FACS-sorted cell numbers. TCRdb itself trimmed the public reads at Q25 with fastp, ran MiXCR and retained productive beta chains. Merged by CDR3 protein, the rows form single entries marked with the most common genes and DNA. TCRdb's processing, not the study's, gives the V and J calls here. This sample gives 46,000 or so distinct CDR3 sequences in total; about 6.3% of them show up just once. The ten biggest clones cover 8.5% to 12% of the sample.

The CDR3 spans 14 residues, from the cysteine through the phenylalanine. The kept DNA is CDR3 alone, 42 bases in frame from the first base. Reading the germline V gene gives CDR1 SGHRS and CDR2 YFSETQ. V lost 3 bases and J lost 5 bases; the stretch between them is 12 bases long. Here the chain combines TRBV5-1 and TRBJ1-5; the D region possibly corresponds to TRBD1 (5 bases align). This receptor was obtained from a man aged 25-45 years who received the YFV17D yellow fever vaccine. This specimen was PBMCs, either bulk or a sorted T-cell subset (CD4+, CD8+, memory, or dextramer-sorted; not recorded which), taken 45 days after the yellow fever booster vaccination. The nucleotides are TGCGCCAGCAGCTGGGGTCGGGGGGATCAGCCCCAGCATTTT. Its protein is CASSWGRGDQPQHF.